A selection of T cell receptor beta chains follows, all from one sample in a study of blood T cell repertoires in COVID-19. Measured with immunoSEQ multiplex PCR; TCRdb has only the in-frame clones, and not every one. The sample has about 38,000 clones; 90% are singletons. Sequencing was performed on peripheral blood. Every receptor here comes from a man aged 60 to 69 with active or convalescent COVID-19. Each CDR3 is given with its conserved first and last residue. A D gene is named only where the DNA matches it firmly. For some rows the clone size is stated as once, few or many, or as a class when expanded; others skip it.

j_call: TRBJ2-7
clone_size: -
d_call: TRBD1
v_call: TRBV28
cdr3_nt: TGTGCCACCCACCGGGACAGAGCCTACGAGCAGTACTTC
cdr3_aa: CATHRDRAYEQYF

j_call: TRBJ1-6
clone_size: -
d_call: -
v_call: TRBV5-1
cdr3_nt: TGCGCCAGCAGCTTGGGGGCAGGGCGTAATTCACCCCTCCACTTT
cdr3_aa: CASSLGAGRNSPLHF

j_call: TRBJ1-3
clone_size: -
d_call: TRBD1
v_call: TRBV3-1/TRBV3-2
cdr3_nt: TGTGCCAGCAGCCACCTCGCGACAGGGGTATCCCGGAACACCATATATTTT
cdr3_aa: CASSHLATGVSRNTIYF

j_call: TRBJ2-5
clone_size: few
d_call: -
v_call: TRBV20-1
cdr3_nt: TGCAGTGCTAGTAGGCCTAGCCAAGAGACCCAGTACTTC
cdr3_aa: CSASRPSQETQYF

j_call: TRBJ2-4
clone_size: -
d_call: TRBD1
v_call: TRBV6-5
cdr3_nt: TGTGCCAGCAAGGAACAGGGGGCCAAAAACATTCAGTACTTC
cdr3_aa: CASKEQGAKNIQYF

j_call: TRBJ2-7
clone_size: -
d_call: TRBD1
v_call: TRBV5-1
cdr3_nt: TGCGCCAGCAGCTGGGACAGTCGCTCCTACGAGCAGTACTTC
cdr3_aa: CASSWDSRSYEQYF

j_call: TRBJ2-7
clone_size: few
d_call: -
v_call: TRBV11-2
cdr3_nt: TGTGCCAGCAGCAGTTCAGGGTTTGAGTCCTACGAGCAGTACTTC
cdr3_aa: CASSSSGFESYEQYF

j_call: TRBJ2-1
clone_size: -
d_call: TRBD2
v_call: TRBV5-4
cdr3_nt: TGTGCCAGCAGCTCGGGACTAGCGGGTACAAATGAGCAGTTCTTC
cdr3_aa: CASSSGLAGTNEQFF

j_call: TRBJ2-1
clone_size: -
d_call: TRBD2
v_call: TRBV27
cdr3_nt: TGTGCCAGCAGTTTCCCGCGGACTAGCGGGATCGGAAATGAGCAGTTCTTC
cdr3_aa: CASSFPRTSGIGNEQFF

j_call: TRBJ2-7
clone_size: -
d_call: -
v_call: TRBV7-8
cdr3_nt: TGTGCCAGCAGCCCCCCGCGGGCCTACGAGCAGTACTTC
cdr3_aa: CASSPPRAYEQYF

j_call: TRBJ2-7
clone_size: -
d_call: -
v_call: TRBV10-2
cdr3_nt: TGCGCCAGCAGGGACAGGACTATTACCTACGAGCAGTACTTC
cdr3_aa: CASRDRTITYEQYF

j_call: TRBJ2-1
clone_size: -
d_call: TRBD2
v_call: TRBV6-5
cdr3_nt: TGTGCCAGCTCGGCGGGAGACGTCTCCTACAATGAGCAGTTCTTC
cdr3_aa: CASSAGDVSYNEQFF

j_call: TRBJ2-3
clone_size: -
d_call: -
v_call: TRBV9
cdr3_nt: TGTGCCAGCAGCCTCACGCTAAGCGGGAGCACAGATACGCAGTATTTT
cdr3_aa: CASSLTLSGSTDTQYF

j_call: TRBJ2-2
clone_size: -
d_call: TRBD1
v_call: TRBV2
cdr3_nt: TGTGCCAGCAGCCTAGGACAGGGAGACACCGGGGAGCTGTTTTTT
cdr3_aa: CASSLGQGDTGELFF

j_call: TRBJ1-1
clone_size: -
d_call: TRBD1
v_call: TRBV6-6
cdr3_nt: TGTGCCAGCAGTGATAGACAGGGATCGAACACTGAAGCTTTCTTT
cdr3_aa: CASSDRQGSNTEAFF

j_call: TRBJ2-2
clone_size: once
d_call: -
v_call: TRBV7-2
cdr3_nt: TGTGCCAGCAGCCGCACTCCAGGGCCAAGGGAGCTGTTTTTT
cdr3_aa: CASSRTPGPRELFF

j_call: TRBJ2-1
clone_size: -
d_call: TRBD2
v_call: TRBV12-5
cdr3_nt: TGTGCTAGTGGACGACTAGCGGGACAGCAGTTCTTC
cdr3_aa: CASGRLAGQQFF

j_call: TRBJ2-7
clone_size: once
d_call: TRBD1
v_call: TRBV11-2
cdr3_nt: TGTGCCAGCAGCCCAGTTCCCGGGACAGGGAGTGAGCAGTACTTC
cdr3_aa: CASSPVPGTGSEQYF

j_call: TRBJ2-7
clone_size: -
d_call: -
v_call: TRBV2
cdr3_nt: TGTGCCAGCAGTGCTCAGAGGGAGATGATTAGATACGAGCAGTACTTC
cdr3_aa: CASSAQREMIRYEQYF

j_call: TRBJ2-1
clone_size: -
d_call: -
v_call: TRBV28
cdr3_nt: TGTGCCAGCATCAACCCATTAGACTCCTACAATGAGCAGTTCTTC
cdr3_aa: CASINPLDSYNEQFF